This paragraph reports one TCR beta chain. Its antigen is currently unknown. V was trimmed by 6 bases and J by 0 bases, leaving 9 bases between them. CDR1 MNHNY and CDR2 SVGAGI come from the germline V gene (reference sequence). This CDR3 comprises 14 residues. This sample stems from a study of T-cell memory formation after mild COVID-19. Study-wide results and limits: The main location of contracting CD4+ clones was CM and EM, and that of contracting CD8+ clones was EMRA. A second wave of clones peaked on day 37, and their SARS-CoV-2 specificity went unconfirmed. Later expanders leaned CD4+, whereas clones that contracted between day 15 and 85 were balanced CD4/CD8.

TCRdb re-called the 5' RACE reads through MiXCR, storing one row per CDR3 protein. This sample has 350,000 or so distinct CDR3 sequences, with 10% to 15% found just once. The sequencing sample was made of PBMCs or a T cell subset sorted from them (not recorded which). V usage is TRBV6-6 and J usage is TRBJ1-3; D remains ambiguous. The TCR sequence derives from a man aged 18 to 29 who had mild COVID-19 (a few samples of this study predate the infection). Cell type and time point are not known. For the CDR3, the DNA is TGTGCCAGCAGGTCCACAAGCTCTGGAAACACCATATATTTT. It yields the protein CASRSTSSGNTIYF.